There are a few counts of the clone carrying this T cell receptor beta chain. What it binds is not known. Produced via immunoSEQ multiplex PCR; TCRdb's table is partial and in-frame only. The sample shows approximately 100,000 clones, around 88% of them seen only once. This sample stems from a study of PD-1 blockade in classical Hodgkin lymphoma. Study-level results: Prior to therapy, complete responders displayed diversity much like that of newly diagnosed patients. The study found that TCR diversity rose significantly by C4D1 in CD4+ but not CD8+ cells.

In germline, CDR1 is MDHEN, CDR2 SYDVKM. This CDR3 contains 14 residues. Deletions cut 3 bases from V and 1 base from J, with 9 bases between. Relapse after autologous stem cell transplantation occurred in every patient, and brentuximab vedotin exposure varied. The starting material was peripheral blood mononuclear cells (PBMCs), obtained before the second cycle of nivolumab. This TCR was sampled from a human donor with classical Hodgkin lymphoma. The J gene is TRBJ1-1, the V gene TRBV28; D perhaps matches TRBD1 (6 bases). This chain's CDR3 is CASSFLQGNTEAFF. As DNA, the CDR3 is TGTGCCAGCAGTTTCCTACAGGGGAACACTGAAGCTTTCTTT.